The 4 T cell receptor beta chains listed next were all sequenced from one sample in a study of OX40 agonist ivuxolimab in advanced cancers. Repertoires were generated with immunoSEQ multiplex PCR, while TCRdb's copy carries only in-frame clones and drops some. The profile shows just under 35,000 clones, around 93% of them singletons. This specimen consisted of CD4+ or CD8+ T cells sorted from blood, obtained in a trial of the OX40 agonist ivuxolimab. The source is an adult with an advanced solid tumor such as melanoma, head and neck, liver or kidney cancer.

CDR3 sequence reads: CASSDLYRSANTGELFF. CDR3 bases: TGTGCCAGCAGTGATCTCTACAGGAGCGCGAACACCGGGGAGCTGTTTTTT. This chain uses TRBV6-1 with TRBJ2-2; TRBD1 is a possible D gene (5 bases). The CDR3 has 17 amino acids. With 3 bases removed from V and 0 bases from J, the gap between germline ends came to 14 bases. Looked up from germline, CDR1 is MNHNS and CDR2 is SASEGT.

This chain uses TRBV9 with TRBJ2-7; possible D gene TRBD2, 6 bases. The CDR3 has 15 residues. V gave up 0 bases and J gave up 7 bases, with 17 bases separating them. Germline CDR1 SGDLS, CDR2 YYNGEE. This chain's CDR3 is CASSVGGSSGREQYF. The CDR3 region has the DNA TGTGCCAGCAGCGTAGGAGGGAGTAGCGGTAGGGAGCAGTACTTC.

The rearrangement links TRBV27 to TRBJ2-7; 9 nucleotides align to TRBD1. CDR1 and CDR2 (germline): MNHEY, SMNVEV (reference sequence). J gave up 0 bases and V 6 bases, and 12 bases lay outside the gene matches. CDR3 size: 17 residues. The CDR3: CASRGPRDRDSSYEQYF. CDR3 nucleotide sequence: TGTGCCAGCAGGGGTCCCCGGGACAGGGATAGCTCCTACGAGCAGTACTTC.

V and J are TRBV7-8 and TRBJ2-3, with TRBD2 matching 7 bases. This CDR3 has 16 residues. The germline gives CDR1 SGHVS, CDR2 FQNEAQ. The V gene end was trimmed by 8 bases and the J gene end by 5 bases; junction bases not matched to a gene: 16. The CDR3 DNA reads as TGTGCCAGCCACGATGGGGTAGCGGGTCTTGGAGATACGCAGTATTTT. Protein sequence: CASHDGVAGLGDTQYF.